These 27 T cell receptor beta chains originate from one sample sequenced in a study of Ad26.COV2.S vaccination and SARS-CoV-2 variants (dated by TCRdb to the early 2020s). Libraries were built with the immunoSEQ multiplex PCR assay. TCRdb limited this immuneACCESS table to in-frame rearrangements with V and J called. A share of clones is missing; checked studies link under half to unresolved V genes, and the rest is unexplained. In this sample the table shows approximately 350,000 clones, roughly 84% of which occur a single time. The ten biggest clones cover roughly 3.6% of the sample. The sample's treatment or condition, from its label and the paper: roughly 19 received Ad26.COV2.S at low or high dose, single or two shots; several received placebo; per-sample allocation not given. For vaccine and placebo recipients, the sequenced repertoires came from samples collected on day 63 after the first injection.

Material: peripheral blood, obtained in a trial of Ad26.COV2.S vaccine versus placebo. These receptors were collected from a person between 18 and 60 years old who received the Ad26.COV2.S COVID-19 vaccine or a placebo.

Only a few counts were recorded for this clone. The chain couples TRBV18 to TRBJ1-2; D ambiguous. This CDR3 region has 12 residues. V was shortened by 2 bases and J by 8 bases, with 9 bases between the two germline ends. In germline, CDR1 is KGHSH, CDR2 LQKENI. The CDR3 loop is CASSPDGRGYTF. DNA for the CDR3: TGTGCCAGCTCACCAGACGGACGAGGCTACACCTTC.

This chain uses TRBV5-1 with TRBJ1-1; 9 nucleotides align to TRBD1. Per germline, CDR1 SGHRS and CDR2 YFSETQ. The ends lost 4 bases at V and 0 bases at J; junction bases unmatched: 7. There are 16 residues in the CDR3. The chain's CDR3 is CASSPAGQGVNTEAFF. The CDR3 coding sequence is TGCGCCAGCAGCCCTGCGGGACAGGGCGTGAACACTGAAGCTTTCTTT. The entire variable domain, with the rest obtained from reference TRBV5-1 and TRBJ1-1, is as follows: KAGVTQTPRYLIKTRGQQVTLSCSPISGHRSVSWYQQTPGQGLQFLFEYFSETQRNKGNFPGRFSGRQFSNSRSEMNVSTLELGDSALYLCASSPAGQGVNTEAFFGQGTRLTVV.

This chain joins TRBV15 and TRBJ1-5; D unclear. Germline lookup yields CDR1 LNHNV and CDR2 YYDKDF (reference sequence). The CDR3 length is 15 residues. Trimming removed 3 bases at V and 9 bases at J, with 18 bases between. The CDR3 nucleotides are TGTGCCACCAGCAGTTCCCGCGGCAGCATCGCGCCCCAGCATTTT. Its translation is CATSSSRGSIAPQHF.

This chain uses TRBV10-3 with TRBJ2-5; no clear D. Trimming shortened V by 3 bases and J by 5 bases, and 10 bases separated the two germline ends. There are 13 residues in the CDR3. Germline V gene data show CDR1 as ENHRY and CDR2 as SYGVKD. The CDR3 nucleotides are TGTGCCATCAGTGATAACCGCCAGGAGACCCAGTACTTC. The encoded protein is CAISDNRQETQYF.

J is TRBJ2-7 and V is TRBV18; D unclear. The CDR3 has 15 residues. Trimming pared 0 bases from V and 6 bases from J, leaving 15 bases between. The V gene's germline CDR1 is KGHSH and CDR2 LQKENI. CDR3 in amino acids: CASSPPGTFAGEQYF. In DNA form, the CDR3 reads TGTGCCAGCTCACCACCTGGAACCTTCGCCGGCGAGCAGTACTTC. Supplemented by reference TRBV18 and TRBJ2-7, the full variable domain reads NAGVMQNPRHLVRRRGQEARLRCSPMKGHSHVYWYRQLPEEGLKFMVYLQKENIIDESGMPKERFSAEFPKEGPSILRIQQVVRGDSAAYFCASSPPGTFAGEQYFGPGTRLTVT.

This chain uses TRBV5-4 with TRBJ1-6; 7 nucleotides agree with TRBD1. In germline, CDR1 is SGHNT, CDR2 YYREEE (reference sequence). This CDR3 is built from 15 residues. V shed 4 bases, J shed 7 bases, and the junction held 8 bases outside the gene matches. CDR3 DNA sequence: TGTGCCAGCAGCCTGCAACAGGGGTTGAATTCACCCCTCCACTTT. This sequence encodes CASSLQQGLNSPLHF.

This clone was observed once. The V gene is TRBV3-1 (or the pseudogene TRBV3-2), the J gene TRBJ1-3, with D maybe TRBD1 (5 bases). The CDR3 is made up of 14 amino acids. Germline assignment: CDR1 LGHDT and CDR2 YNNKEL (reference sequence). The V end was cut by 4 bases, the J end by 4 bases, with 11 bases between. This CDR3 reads CASSLVGQGNTIYF. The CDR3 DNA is TGTGCCAGCAGCCTAGTAGGACAAGGAAACACCATATATTTT.

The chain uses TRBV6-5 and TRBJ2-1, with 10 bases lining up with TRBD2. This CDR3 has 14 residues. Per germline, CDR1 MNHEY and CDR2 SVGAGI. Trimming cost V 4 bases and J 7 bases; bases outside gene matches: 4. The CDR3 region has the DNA TGTGCCAGCAGTTTTCGAGCGGGGGGGAATGAGCAGTTCTTC. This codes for CASSFRAGGNEQFF.

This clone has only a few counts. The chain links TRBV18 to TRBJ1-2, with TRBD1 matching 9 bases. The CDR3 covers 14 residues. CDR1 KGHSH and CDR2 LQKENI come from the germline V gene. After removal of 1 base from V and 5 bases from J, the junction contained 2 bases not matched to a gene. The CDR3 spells CASSPQDRGYGYTF. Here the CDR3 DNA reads TGTGCCAGCTCACCACAGGACAGGGGTTATGGCTACACCTTC.

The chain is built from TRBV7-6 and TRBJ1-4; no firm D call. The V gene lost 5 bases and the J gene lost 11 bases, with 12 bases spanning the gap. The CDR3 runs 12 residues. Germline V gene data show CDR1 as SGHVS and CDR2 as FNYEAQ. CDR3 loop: CASSTGGGKLFF. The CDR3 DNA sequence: TGTGCCAGCAGCACCGGAGGTGGGAAACTGTTTTTT. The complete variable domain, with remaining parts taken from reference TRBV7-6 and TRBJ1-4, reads GAGVSQSPRYKVTKRGQDVALRCDPISGHVSLYWYRQALGQGPEFLTYFNYEAQQDKSGLPNDRFSAERPEGSISTLTIQRTEQRDSAMYRCASSTGGGKLFFGSGTQLSVL.

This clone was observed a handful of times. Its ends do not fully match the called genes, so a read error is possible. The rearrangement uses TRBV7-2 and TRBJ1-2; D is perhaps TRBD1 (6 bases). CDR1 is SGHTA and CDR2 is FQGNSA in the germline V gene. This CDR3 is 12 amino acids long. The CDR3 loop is CASSLDWGHWAF. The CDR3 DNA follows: TGTGCCAGCAGCTTAGATTGGGGACATTGGGCCTTC.

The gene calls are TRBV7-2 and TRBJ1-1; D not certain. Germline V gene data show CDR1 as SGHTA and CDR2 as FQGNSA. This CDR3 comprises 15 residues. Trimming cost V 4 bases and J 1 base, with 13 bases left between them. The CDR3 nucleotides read TGTGCCAGCAGCTATCCGGGATCCAAGAACACTGAAGCTTTCTTT. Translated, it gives CASSYPGSKNTEAFF.

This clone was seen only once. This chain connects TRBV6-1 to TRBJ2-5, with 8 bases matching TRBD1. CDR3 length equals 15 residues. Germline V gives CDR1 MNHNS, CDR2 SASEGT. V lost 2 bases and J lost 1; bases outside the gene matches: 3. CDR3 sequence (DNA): TGTGCCAGCAGTGAATGGGACAGGCGCCAAGAGACCCAGTACTTC. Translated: CASSEWDRRQETQYF.

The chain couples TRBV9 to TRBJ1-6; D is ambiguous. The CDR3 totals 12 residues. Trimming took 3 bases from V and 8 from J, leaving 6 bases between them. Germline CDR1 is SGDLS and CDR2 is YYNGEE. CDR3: CASSGEHSPLHF. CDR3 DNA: TGTGCCAGCAGCGGGGAGCATTCACCCCTCCACTTT.

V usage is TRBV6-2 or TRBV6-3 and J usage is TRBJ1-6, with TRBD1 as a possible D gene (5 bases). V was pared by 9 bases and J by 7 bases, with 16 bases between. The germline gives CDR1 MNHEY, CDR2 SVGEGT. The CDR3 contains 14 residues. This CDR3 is CASSIGTGNSPLHF. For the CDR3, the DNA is TGTGCCAGTAGCATCGGGACGGGGAATTCACCCCTCCACTTT.

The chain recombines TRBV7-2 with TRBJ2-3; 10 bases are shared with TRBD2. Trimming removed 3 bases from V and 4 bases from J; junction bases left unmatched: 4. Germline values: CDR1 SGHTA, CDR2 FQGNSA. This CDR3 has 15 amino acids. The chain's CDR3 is CASSFGLAEADTQYF. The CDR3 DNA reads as TGTGCCAGCAGCTTTGGACTAGCGGAAGCAGATACGCAGTATTTT.

CDR3 residues: CASSQDWGTGADEQYF. CDR3 nucleotide sequence: TGCGCCAGCAGCCAAGATTGGGGGACAGGGGCGGACGAGCAGTACTTC. The chain employs TRBV4-3 and TRBJ2-7; 10 bases align to TRBD1. J was trimmed by 5 bases and V by 0 bases; bases with no gene match: 7. CDR3 length equals 16 residues. CDR1 and CDR2 from the germline V gene are LGHNA and YSLEER.

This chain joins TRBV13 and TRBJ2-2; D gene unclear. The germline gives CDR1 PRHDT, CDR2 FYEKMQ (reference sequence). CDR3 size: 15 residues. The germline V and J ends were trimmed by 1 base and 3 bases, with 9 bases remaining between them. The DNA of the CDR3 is TGTGCCAGCAGCTTAGAGTTGACCTACACCGGGGAGCTGTTTTTT. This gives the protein CASSLELTYTGELFF.

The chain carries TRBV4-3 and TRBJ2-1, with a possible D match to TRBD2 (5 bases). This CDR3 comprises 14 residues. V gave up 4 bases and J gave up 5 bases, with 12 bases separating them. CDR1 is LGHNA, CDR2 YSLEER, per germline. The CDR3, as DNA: TGCGCCAGCAGCCTACGGGGTGGAGACAATGAGCAGTTCTTC. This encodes CASSLRGGDNEQFF.

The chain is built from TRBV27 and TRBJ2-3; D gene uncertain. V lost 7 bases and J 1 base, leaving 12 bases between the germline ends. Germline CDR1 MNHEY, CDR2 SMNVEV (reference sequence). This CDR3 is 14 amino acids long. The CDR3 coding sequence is TGTGCCAGCAAAGGTTACCCGGGCACAGATACGCAGTATTTT. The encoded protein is CASKGYPGTDTQYF.

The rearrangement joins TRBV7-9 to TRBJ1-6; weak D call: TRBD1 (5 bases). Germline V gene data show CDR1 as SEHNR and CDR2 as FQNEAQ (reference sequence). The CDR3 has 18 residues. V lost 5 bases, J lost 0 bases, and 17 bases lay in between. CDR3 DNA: TGTGCCAGCAGCACCGGGACCGGGAAGAGCTCCTATAATTCACCCCTCCACTTT. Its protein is CASSTGTGKSSYNSPLHF.

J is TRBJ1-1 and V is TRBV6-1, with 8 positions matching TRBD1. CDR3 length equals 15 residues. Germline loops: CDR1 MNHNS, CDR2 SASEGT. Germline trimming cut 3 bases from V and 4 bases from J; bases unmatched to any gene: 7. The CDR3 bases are TGTGCCAGCAGTGACAGGGGGCTAAGCAGCACTGAAGCTTTCTTT. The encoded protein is CASSDRGLSSTEAFF.

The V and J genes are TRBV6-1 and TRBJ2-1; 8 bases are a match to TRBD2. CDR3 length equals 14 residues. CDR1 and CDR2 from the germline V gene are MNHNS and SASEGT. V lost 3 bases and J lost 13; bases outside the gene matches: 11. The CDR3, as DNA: TGTGCCAGCAGTGATCGCGGGGGGCACCCTGGTCAGTTCTTC. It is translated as CASSDRGGHPGQFF.

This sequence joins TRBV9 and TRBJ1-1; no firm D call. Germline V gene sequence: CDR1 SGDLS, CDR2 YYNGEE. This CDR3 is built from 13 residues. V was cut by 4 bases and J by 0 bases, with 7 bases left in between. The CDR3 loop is CASSPPLNTEAFF. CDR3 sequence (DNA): TGTGCCAGCAGCCCCCCTCTGAACACTGAAGCTTTCTTT. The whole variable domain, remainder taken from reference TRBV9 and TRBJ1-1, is DSGVTQTPKHLITATGQRVTLRCSPRSGDLSVYWYQQSLDQGLQFLIQYYNGEERAKGNILERFSAQQFPDLHSELNLSSLELGDSALYFCASSPPLNTEAFFGQGTRLTVV.

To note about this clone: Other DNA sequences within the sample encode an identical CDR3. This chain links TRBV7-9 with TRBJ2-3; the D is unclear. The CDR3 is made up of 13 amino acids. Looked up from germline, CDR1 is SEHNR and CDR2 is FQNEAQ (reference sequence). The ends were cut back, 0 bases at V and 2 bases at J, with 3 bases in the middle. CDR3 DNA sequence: TGTGCCAGCAGCTTAGCCCACACAGATACGCAGTATTTT. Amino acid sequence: CASSLAHTDTQYF.

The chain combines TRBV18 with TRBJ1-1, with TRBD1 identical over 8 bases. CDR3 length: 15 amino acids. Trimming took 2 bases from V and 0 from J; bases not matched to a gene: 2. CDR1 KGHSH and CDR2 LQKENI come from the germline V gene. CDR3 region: CASSPRTGLNTEAFF. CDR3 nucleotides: TGTGCCAGCTCACCAAGGACAGGGTTGAACACTGAAGCTTTCTTT. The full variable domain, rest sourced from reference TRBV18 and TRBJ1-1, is NAGVMQNPRHLVRRRGQEARLRCSPMKGHSHVYWYRQLPEEGLKFMVYLQKENIIDESGMPKERFSAEFPKEGPSILRIQQVVRGDSAAYFCASSPRTGLNTEAFFGQGTRLTVV.

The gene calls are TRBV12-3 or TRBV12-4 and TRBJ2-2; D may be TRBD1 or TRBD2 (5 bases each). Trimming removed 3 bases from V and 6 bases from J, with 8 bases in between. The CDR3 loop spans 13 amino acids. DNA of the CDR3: TGTGCCAGCAGTTTGGGGGTAGCCGGGGAGCTGTTTTTT. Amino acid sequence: CASSLGVAGELFF.